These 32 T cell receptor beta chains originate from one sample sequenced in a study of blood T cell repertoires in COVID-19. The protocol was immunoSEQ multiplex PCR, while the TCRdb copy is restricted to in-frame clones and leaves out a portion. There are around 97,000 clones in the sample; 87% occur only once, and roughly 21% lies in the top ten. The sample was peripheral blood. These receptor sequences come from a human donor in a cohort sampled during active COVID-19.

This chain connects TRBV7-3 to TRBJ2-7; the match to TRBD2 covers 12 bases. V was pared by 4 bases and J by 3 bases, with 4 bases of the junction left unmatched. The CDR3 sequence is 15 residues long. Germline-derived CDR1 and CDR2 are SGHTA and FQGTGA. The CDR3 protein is CASSSGLAGYYEQYF. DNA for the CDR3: TGTGCCAGCAGCTCAGGACTAGCGGGATACTACGAGCAGTACTTC.

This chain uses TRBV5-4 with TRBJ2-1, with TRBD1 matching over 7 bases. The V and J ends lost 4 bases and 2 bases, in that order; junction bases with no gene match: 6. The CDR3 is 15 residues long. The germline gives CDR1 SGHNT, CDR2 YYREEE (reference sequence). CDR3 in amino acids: CASSLGTATYNEQFF. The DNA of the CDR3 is TGTGCCAGCAGCCTAGGGACAGCCACCTACAATGAGCAGTTCTTC.

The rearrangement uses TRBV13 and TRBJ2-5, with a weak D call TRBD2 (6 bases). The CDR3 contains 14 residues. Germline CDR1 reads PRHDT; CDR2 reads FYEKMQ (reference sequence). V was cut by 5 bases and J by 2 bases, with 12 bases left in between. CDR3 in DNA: TGTGCCAGCAGCGGGATCGGGGGACAAGAGACCCAGTACTTC. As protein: CASSGIGGQETQYF.

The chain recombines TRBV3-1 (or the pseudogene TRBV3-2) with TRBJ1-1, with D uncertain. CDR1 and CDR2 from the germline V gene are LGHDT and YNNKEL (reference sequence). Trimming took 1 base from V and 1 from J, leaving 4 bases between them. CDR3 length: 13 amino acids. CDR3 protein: CASSQAGNTEAFF. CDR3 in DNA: TGTGCCAGCAGCCAAGCAGGGAACACTGAAGCTTTCTTT.

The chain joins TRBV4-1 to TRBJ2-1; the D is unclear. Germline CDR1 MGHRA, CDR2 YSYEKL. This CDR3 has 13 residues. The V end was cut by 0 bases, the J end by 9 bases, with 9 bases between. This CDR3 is CASSQERGGEQFF. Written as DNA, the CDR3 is TGCGCCAGCAGCCAAGAGAGAGGCGGTGAGCAGTTCTTC.

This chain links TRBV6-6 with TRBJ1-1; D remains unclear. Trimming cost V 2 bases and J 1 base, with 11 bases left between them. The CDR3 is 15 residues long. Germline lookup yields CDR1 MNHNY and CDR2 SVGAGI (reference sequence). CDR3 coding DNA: TGTGCCAGCAGTTACGCCGGGGTGGAGAACACTGAAGCTTTCTTT. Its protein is CASSYAGVENTEAFF.

CDR3 residues: CASSHGGYYEQYF. As DNA, the CDR3 is TGTGCCAGCAGCCACGGGGGGTACTACGAGCAGTACTTC. The rearrangement joins TRBV3-1 (or the pseudogene TRBV3-2) to TRBJ2-7, with 7 bases lining up with TRBD2. V dropped 3 bases and J dropped 3; count of bases not matched to a gene: 2. The CDR3 totals 13 residues. The germline gives CDR1 LGHDT, CDR2 YNNKEL (reference sequence).

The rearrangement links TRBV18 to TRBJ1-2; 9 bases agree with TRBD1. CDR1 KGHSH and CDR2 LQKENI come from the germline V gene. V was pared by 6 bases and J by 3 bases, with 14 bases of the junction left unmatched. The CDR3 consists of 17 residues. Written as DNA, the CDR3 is TGTGCCAGCTCTTTGCGGACAGGGGTCCTTATCGACTATGGCTACACCTTC. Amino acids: CASSLRTGVLIDYGYTF.

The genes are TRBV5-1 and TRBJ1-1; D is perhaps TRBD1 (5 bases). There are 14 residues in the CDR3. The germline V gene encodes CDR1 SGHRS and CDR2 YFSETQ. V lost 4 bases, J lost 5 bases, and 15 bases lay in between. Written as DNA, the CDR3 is TGCGCCAGCAGCGGGAACACGGGGGGAACTGAAGCTTTCTTT. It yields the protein CASSGNTGGTEAFF.

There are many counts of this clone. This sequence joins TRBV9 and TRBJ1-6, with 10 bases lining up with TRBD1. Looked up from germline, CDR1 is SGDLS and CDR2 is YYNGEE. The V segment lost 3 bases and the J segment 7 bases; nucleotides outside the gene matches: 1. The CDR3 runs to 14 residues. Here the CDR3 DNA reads TGTGCCAGCAGCGGGGGACAGGGGAATTCACCCCTCCACTTT. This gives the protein CASSGGQGNSPLHF. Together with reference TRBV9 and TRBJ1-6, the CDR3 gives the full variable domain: DSGVTQTPKHLITATGQRVTLRCSPRSGDLSVYWYQQSLDQGLQFLIQYYNGEERAKGNILERFSAQQFPDLHSELNLSSLELGDSALYFCASSGGQGNSPLHFGNGTRLTVT.

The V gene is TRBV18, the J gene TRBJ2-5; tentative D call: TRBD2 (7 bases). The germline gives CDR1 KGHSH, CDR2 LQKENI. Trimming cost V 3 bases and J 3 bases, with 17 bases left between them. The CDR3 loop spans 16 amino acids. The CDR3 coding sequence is TGTGCCAGCTCACCCGCCGTGGGAGGGGGAGAAGAGACCCAGTACTTC. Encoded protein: CASSPAVGGGEETQYF.

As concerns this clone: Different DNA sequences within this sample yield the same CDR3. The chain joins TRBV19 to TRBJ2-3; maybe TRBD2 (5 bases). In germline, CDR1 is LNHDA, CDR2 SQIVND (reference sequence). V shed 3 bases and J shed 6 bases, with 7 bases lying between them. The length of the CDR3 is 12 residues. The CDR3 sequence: CASSMGGDTQYF. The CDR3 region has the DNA TGTGCCAGTAGTATGGGCGGGGATACGCAGTATTTT.

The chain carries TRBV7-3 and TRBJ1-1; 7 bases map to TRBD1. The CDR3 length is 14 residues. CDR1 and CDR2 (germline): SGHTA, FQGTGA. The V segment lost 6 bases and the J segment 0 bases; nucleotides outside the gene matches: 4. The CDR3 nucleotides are TGTGCCAGCAGTCCGGGACAGATGAACACTGAAGCTTTCTTT. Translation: CASSPGQMNTEAFF.

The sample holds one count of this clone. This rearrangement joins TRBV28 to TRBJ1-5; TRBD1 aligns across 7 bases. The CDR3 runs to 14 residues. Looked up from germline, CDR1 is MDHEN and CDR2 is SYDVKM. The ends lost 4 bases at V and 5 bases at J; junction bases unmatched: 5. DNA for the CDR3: TGTGCCAGCAGTTCCCGGGACAGCTATCAGCCCCAGCATTTT. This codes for CASSSRDSYQPQHF.

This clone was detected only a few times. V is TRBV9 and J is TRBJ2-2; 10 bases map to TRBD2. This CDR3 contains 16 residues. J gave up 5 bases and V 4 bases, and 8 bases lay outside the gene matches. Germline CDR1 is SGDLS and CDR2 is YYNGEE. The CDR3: CASSPEREGRTGELFF. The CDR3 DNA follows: TGTGCCAGCAGCCCCGAGCGGGAGGGGAGGACCGGGGAGCTGTTTTTT.

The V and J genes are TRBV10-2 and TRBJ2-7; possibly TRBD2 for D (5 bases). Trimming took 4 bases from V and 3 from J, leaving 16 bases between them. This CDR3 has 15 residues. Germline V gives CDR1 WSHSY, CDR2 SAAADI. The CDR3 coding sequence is TGCGCCAGCAGTGGCAAGAGCGGAGCAGTCTACGAGCAGTACTTC. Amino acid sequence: CASSGKSGAVYEQYF.

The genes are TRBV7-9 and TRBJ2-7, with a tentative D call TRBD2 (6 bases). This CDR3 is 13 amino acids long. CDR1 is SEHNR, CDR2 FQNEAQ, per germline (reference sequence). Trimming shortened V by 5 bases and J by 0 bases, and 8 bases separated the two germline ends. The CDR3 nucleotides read TGTGCCAGCAGCCCGGACTACTCCTACGAGCAGTACTTC. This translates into CASSPDYSYEQYF.

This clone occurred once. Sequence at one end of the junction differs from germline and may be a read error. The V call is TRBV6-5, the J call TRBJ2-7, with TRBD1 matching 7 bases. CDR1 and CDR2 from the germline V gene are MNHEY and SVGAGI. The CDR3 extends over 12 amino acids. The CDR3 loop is CASIYRGNEQYF. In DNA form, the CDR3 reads TGTGCCAGCATTTACAGGGGCAACGAGCAGTACTTC.

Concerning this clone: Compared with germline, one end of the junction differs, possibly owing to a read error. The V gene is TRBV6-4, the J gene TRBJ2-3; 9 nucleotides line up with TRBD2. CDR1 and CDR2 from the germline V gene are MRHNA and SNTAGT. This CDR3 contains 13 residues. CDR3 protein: CASSVLAGELMDF. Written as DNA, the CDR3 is TGTGCCAGCAGTGTCTTAGCGGGAGAATTGATGGATTTT.

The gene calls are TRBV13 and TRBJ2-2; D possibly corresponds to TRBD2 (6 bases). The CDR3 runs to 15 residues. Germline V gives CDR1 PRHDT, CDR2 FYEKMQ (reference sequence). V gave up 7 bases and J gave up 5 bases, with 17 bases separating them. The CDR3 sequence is CASTPISGVTGELFF. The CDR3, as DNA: TGTGCCAGCACCCCCATCTCGGGGGTAACCGGGGAGCTGTTTTTT. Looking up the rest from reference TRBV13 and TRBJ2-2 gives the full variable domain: AAGVIQSPRHLIKEKRETATLKCYPIPRHDTVYWYQQGPGQDPQFLISFYEKMQSDKGSIPDRFSAQQFSDYHSELNMSSLELGDSALYFCASTPISGVTGELFFGEGSRLTVL.

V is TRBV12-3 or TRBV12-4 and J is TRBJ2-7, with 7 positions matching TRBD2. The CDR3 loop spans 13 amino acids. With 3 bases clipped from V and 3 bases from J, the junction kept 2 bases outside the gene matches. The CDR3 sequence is CASSFGGGYEQYF. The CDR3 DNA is TGTGCCAGCAGTTTCGGCGGGGGCTACGAGCAGTACTTC.

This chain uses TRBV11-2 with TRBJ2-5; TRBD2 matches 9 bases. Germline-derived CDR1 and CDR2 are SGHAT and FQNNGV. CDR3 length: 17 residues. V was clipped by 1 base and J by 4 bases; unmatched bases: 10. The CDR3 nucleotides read TGTGCCAGCAGCTTAGTTGCGTCGGCTAGCGGGATAGAGACCCAGTACTTC. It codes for CASSLVASASGIETQYF.

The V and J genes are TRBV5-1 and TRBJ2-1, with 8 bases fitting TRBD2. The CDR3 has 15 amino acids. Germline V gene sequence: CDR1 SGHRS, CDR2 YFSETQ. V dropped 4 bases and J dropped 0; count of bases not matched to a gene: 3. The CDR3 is CASSPSGSSYNEQFF. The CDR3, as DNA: TGCGCCAGCAGCCCCAGCGGGAGCTCCTACAATGAGCAGTTCTTC.

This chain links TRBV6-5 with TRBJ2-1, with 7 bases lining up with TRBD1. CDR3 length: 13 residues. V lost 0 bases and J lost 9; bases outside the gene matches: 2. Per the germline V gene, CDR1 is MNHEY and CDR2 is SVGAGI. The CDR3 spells CASSYSRGLEQFF. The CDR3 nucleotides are TGTGCCAGCAGTTACTCGAGGGGGCTTGAGCAGTTCTTC.

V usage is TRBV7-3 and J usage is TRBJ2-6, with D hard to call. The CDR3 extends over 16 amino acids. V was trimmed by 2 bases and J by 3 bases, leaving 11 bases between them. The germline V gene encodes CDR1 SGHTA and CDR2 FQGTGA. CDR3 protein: CASSLAGSGGANVLTF. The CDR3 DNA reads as TGTGCCAGCAGCTTAGCAGGTTCTGGTGGGGCCAACGTCCTGACTTTC.

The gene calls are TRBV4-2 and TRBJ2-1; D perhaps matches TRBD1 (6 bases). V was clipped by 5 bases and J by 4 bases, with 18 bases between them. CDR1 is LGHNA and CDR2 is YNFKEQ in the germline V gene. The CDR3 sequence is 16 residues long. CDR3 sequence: CASSSLGGGAYNEQFF. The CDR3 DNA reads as TGTGCCAGCAGCAGCCTGGGTGGGGGCGCGTACAATGAGCAGTTCTTC.

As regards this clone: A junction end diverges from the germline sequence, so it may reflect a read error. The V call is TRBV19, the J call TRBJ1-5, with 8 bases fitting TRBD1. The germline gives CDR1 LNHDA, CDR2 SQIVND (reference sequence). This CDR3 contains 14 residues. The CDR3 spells CASSGTGGDQPQHF. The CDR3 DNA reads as TGTGCCAGCTCTGGGACAGGTGGGGATCAACCCCAGCATTTT.

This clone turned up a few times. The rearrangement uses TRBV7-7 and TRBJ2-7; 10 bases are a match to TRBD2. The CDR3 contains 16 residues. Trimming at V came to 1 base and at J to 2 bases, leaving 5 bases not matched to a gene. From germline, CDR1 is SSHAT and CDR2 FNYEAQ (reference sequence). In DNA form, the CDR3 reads TGTGCCAGCAGCTTAGGCACTAGCGGGGAAGCCTACGAGCAGTACTTC. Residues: CASSLGTSGEAYEQYF.

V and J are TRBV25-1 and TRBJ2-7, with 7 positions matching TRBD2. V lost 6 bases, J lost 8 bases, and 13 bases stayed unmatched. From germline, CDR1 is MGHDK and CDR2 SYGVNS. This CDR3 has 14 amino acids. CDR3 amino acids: CASRASGDALKQYF. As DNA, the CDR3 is TGTGCCAGCAGGGCTAGCGGAGACGCCTTGAAGCAGTACTTC.

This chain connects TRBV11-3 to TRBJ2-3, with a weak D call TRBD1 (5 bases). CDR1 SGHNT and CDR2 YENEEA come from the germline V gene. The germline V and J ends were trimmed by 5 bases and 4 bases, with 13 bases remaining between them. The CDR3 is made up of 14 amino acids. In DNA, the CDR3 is TGTGCCAGCAGCCTGGGCAGGGCGTCAGATACGCAGTATTTT. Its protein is CASSLGRASDTQYF.

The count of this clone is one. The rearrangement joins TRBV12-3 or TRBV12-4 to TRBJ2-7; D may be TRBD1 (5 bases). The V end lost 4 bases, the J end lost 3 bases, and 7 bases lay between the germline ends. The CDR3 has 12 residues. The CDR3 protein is CASSYQGYEQYF. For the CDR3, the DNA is TGTGCCAGCAGTTACCAGGGCTACGAGCAGTACTTC.

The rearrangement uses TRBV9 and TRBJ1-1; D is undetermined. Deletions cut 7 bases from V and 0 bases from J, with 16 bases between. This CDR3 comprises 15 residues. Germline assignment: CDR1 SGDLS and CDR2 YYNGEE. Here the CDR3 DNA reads TGTGCCAGCTCCCCAGGCGGAGGAATGAACACTGAAGCTTTCTTT. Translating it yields CASSPGGGMNTEAFF.